A selection of T cell receptor beta chains follows, all from one sample in a study of technical replicates of blood from several donors. Sequencing used immunoSEQ multiplex PCR; TCRdb keeps in-frame clones, though not all of them. The sample yields roughly 80,000 clones, approximately 97% seen once. The sample was T cells isolated from PBMCs. Receptor source: a human donor in good health. Each CDR3 is given with its conserved first and last residue. Each record gives: clone size, V gene, J gene, D gene, CDR3 DNA, CDR3 protein. The D gene is left open where the match is weak. Clone size is not always given. Where it is, it says once, few, many or a class for expanded clones.

.,TRBV5-4,TRBJ1-1,.,TGTGCCAGCAGCTCTAGATTGGGGCTACAGGGAATCCGGGTGACTGAAGCTTTCTTT,CASSSRLGLQGIRVTEAFF
.,TRBV5-1,TRBJ1-5,TRBD1,TGCGCCAGCAGACCGGACAGGGAGTATCAGCCCCAGCATTTT,CASRPDREYQPQHF
.,TRBV27,TRBJ2-3,TRBD2,TGTGCCAGCAGGAGGACAAGCGGGAGTGGTGATACGCAGTATTTT,CASRRTSGSGDTQYF
.,TRBV6-1,TRBJ1-4,.,TGTGCCAGCAGTGAATCGGGGGATCGGGGAAAACTGTTTTTT,CASSESGDRGKLFF
.,TRBV7-3,TRBJ1-6,.,TGTGCCAGCAGCCAAACTTTGGACCAGGACGGGGCACCCCTCCACTTT,CASSQTLDQDGAPLHF
.,TRBV2,TRBJ2-1,TRBD2,TGTGCCAGCAGTGCAATGGGACTAGTCGAGCAGTTCTTC,CASSAMGLVEQFF
.,TRBV10-1,TRBJ1-2,TRBD1,TGCGCCAGCAGTGAGTCGAGGTTAGGGACCGGGACAGCAACTCCCTATGGCTACACCTTC,CASSESRLGTGTATPYGYTF
.,TRBV4-2,TRBJ2-3,TRBD2,TGTGCCAGCAGTCCCGGGACTAGCGGAGATACGCAGTATTTT,CASSPGTSGDTQYF
once,TRBV10-3,TRBJ1-4,.,TGTGCCATCAGGGGGACTGCTACTTATAATGAAAAACTGTTTTTT,CAIRGTATYNEKLFF
.,TRBV6-1,TRBJ1-5,.,TGTGCCAGCCTACAGGCACTCAATCAGCCCCAGCATTTT,CASLQALNQPQHF
.,TRBV7-2,TRBJ2-1,.,TGTGCCAGCAGCTTAGTCCCAGGTTCTACTTACAATGAGCAGTTCTTC,CASSLVPGSTYNEQFF
.,TRBV7-9,TRBJ1-6,TRBD1,TGTGCCAGCAGCTTAGCCCCCTGGGGTAACAGGGGAGGTTCACCCCTCCACTTT,CASSLAPWGNRGGSPLHF
.,TRBV18,TRBJ2-3,.,TGTGCCAGCTCACCGCCGGCGCAGGGAGGTCCAGATACGCAGTATTTT,CASSPPAQGGPDTQYF
.,TRBV5-1,TRBJ2-5,TRBD2,TGCGCCAGCAGCTTGGGTTGGGCGGGAGGCCAAGAGACCCAGTACTTC,CASSLGWAGGQETQYF
.,TRBV29-1,TRBJ2-7,.,TGCAGCGTTGTAGGGGGAACAGCCTACGAGCAGTACTTC,CSVVGGTAYEQYF
.,TRBV5-1,TRBJ1-1,TRBD1,TGCGCCAGCAGCTTGGAGGCTCAGGGGGCATCTGAAGCTTTCTTT,CASSLEAQGASEAFF
.,TRBV28,TRBJ2-2,TRBD1,TGTGCCAGCCTCCCTGGGACAGCGAACACCGGGGAGCTGTTTTTT,CASLPGTANTGELFF